A single sample gave rise to the 7 T cell receptor beta chains below, sequenced in a study of T cells in Graves' hyperthyroidism and ophthalmopathy. Amplified TCR beta CDR3 regions derived from RNA transcripts. The TCR CDR3 first-round RT-PCR relied on the HTBI primer set. TCRdb recomputed calls from the multiplex PCR reads with MiXCR, one row per CDR3 protein. The sample includes approximately 870,000 distinct CDR3 sequences, roughly 40% seen only once; the top ten take about 8.9%. The sample comprised blood. The receptors stem from a man between 18 and 29 years old with Graves' hyperthyroidism.

The chain uses TRBV7-2 and TRBJ2-2; TRBD1 matches 8 bases. The CDR3 contains 15 residues. From germline, CDR1 is SGHTA and CDR2 FQGNSA. V was pared by 4 bases and J by 7 bases, with 8 bases of the junction left unmatched. CDR3 DNA: TGTGCCAGCAGCTCAGTGGGGACAGGTAGCGGGGAGCTGTTTTTT. Its protein is CASSSVGTGSGELFF.

This clonotype was seen at least ten times. This rearrangement joins TRBV29-1 to TRBJ1-1; 9 bases align to TRBD1. Germline CDR1 SQVTM, CDR2 ANQGSEA. The CDR3 spans 13 residues. With 4 bases clipped from V and 5 bases from J, the junction kept 5 bases outside the gene matches. CDR3 DNA: TGCAGCGTTGTGACAGGGGGAGGGACTGAAGCTTTCTTT. It encodes CSVVTGGGTEAFF.

The chain links TRBV7-6 to TRBJ1-1; the D is unclear. The V gene's germline CDR1 is SGHVS and CDR2 FNYEAQ. The CDR3 loop spans 13 amino acids. V was pared by 5 bases and J by 5 bases, with 12 bases between. The DNA of the CDR3 is TGTGCCAGCAGCCAGGCCACCGAGACTGAAGCTTTCTTT. It yields the protein CASSQATETEAFF.

This clonotype was found many times. The rearrangement links TRBV2 to TRBJ2-5; perhaps TRBD1 as D (5 bases). Per the germline V gene, CDR1 is SNHLY and CDR2 is FYNNEI. V shed 3 bases and J shed 4 bases, with 9 bases lying between them. The CDR3 loop spans 13 amino acids. The CDR3 protein is CASSDGRGETQYF. The DNA of the CDR3 is TGTGCCAGCAGTGACGGTAGGGGAGAGACCCAGTACTTC.

This clonotype was seen ten or more times. V usage is TRBV24-1 and J usage is TRBJ2-5; D possibly uses TRBD1 or TRBD2 (5 bases each). CDR1 and CDR2 (germline): KGHDR, SFDVKD. Between the trimmed V and J ends, which lost 4 bases and 4 bases, there was a span of 12 bases. This CDR3 is 14 amino acids long. The CDR3 sequence: CATSDLATGETQYF. For the CDR3, the DNA is TGTGCCACCAGTGACCTAGCAACAGGAGAGACCCAGTACTTC.

This clonotype has a count of ten or more. This chain uses TRBV19 with TRBJ2-2; the D is unclear. CDR1 is LNHDA, CDR2 SQIVND, per germline (reference sequence). V gave up 8 bases and J gave up 6 bases, with 4 bases separating them. CDR3 length: 10 amino acids. This CDR3 reads CASWAGELFF. The CDR3 DNA follows: TGTGCCAGTTGGGCCGGGGAGCTGTTTTTT.

This clonotype was observed a handful of times. The chain recombines TRBV29-1 with TRBJ2-2, with 11 bases lining up with TRBD2. The CDR3 runs 15 residues. Germline-derived CDR1 and CDR2 are SQVTM and ANQGSEA. V trimming: 4 bases; J trimming: 0 bases; junction bases outside the gene matches: 1. CDR3 sequence (DNA): TGCAGCGTTGTGACTAGCGGGACGAACACCGGGGAGCTGTTTTTT. Its translation is CSVVTSGTNTGELFF.